One sample yielded the 19 T cell receptor beta chains listed below, sequenced in a study of neurological immune-mediated disorders. TCRdb re-analysed the 5' RACE reads in MiXCR, keeping a single row per CDR3 protein. The sample has 72,000 or so distinct CDR3 sequences, 15% to 20% seen once. Material for sequencing was PBMCs. The receptors shown here come from a woman aged 35 to 49 in good health.

This clonotype was counted ten times or more. This chain joins TRBV3-1 and TRBJ1-3; D unresolved. Trimming took 6 bases from V and 1 from J, leaving 7 bases between them. Germline lookup yields CDR1 LGHDT and CDR2 YNNKEL (reference sequence). The CDR3 consists of 13 residues. This CDR3 is CASRRASGNTIYF. In DNA form, the CDR3 reads TGTGCCAGCAGGAGGGCTTCTGGAAACACCATATATTTT. Full variable domain (remainder filled in from reference TRBV3-1 and TRBJ1-3): DTAVSQTPKYLVTQMGNDKSIKCEQNLGHDTMYWYKQDSKKFLKIMFSYNNKELIINETVPNRFSPKSPDKAHLNLHINSLELGDSAVYFCASRRASGNTIYFGEGSWLTVV.

V is TRBV30 and J is TRBJ1-1; D possibly corresponds to TRBD1 (5 bases). The V gene's germline CDR1 is GTSNPN and CDR2 SVGIG (reference sequence). The CDR3 is 13 residues long. V lost 4 bases, J lost 0 bases, and 9 bases lay in between. CDR3 sequence reads: CAWTEGLNTEAFF. CDR3 nucleotides: TGTGCCTGGACGGAGGGGTTGAACACTGAAGCTTTCTTT.

This chain links TRBV7-6 with TRBJ2-2, with D uncertain. Trimming removed 1 base from V and 7 bases from J, with 13 bases in between. The length of the CDR3 is 15 residues. Germline CDR1 and CDR2: SGHVS and FNYEAQ. The CDR3 DNA sequence: TGTGCCAGCAGCTTAGGGTGGACCGCGGACGGGGAGCTGTTTTTT. This sequence encodes CASSLGWTADGELFF.

This clonotype came up a few times. V is TRBV6-6 and J is TRBJ2-3; 13 positions match TRBD2. The CDR3 contains 18 residues. Germline V gene data show CDR1 as MNHNY and CDR2 as SVGAGI (reference sequence). With V trimmed by 8 bases and J by 2 bases, 13 bases remained unmatched. The CDR3 here is CASGLPGLAGSITDTQYF. The CDR3 coding sequence is TGTGCCAGCGGCCTCCCGGGACTAGCGGGATCGATCACAGATACGCAGTATTTT.

The gene calls are TRBV9 and TRBJ2-3, with 11 bases fitting TRBD2. After removal of 1 base from V and 2 bases from J, the junction contained 6 bases not matched to a gene. Germline V gene sequence: CDR1 SGDLS, CDR2 YYNGEE. This CDR3 has 17 residues. CDR3 sequence reads: CASSVFPSGGNTDTQYF. Written as DNA, the CDR3 is TGTGCCAGCAGCGTATTCCCTAGCGGGGGGAACACAGATACGCAGTATTTT.

The sample holds many counts of this clonotype. The chain has TRBV4-1 and TRBJ1-2; 9 bases align to TRBD1. Trimming at V came to 4 bases and at J to 7 bases, leaving 4 bases not matched to a gene. Germline V gene lookup returns CDR1 MGHRA and CDR2 YSYEKL. The CDR3 is made up of 13 amino acids. The CDR3 DNA reads as TGCGCCAGCAGCCGACCGGGACAGGGTGGCTACACCTTC. As protein: CASSRPGQGGYTF.

This clonotype was counted ten times or more. This chain connects TRBV20-1 to TRBJ1-1, with a tentative D call TRBD1 (5 bases). Trimming removed 1 base at V and 6 bases at J, with 15 bases between. In germline, CDR1 is DFQATT, CDR2 SNEGSKA (reference sequence). The CDR3 loop spans 14 amino acids. The CDR3 is CSARARGDSPEAFF. CDR3 nucleotides: TGCAGTGCTAGAGCTCGGGGGGACTCTCCTGAAGCTTTCTTT.

In regard to this clonotype: A read error may account for a junction end that differs from germline. V and J are TRBV24-1 and TRBJ2-1; 14 bases map to TRBD2. The CDR3 has 16 amino acids. Looked up from germline, CDR1 is KGHDR and CDR2 is SFDVKD. The CDR3 DNA follows: TGTGCCACCAGTGCATCGGGACTAGCGGGGGACAATGAACAGTTCTTC. Translated, it gives CATSASGLAGDNEQFF.

This clonotype has a count of ten or more. The rearrangement uses TRBV25-1 and TRBJ1-1, with TRBD1 as a possible D gene (6 bases). The CDR3 spans 15 residues. The germline gives CDR1 MGHDK, CDR2 SYGVNS. Trimming took 3 bases from V and 3 from J, leaving 14 bases between them. CDR3: CASSDLGARDTEAFF. The CDR3 nucleotides are TGTGCCAGCAGTGACCTGGGGGCGCGGGACACTGAAGCTTTCTTT.

This clonotype has ten or more counts. This chain links TRBV6-2 or TRBV6-3 with TRBJ2-1; D call uncertain. The CDR3 totals 16 residues. The germline CDR1 and CDR2 sequences are MNHEY and SVGEGT. The ends were cut back, 6 bases at V and 2 bases at J, with 17 bases in the middle. CDR3 bases: TGTGCCAGCAGCTCCTATAGGGTGACCACCTACAATGAGCAGTTCTTC. This sequence encodes CASSSYRVTTYNEQFF.

In its sample, this clonotype was seen many times. The V and J genes are TRBV11-2 and TRBJ2-1; D tentatively fits TRBD1 or TRBD2 (7 bases each). From germline, CDR1 is SGHAT and CDR2 FQNNGV. The germline V and J ends were trimmed by 2 bases and 7 bases, with 12 bases remaining between them. The CDR3 loop spans 14 amino acids. The CDR3 here is CASSLIRGGNEQFF. Here the CDR3 DNA reads TGTGCCAGCAGCTTAATCAGGGGGGGAAATGAGCAGTTCTTC.

The V and J genes are TRBV18 and TRBJ1-2; D unclear. V was pared by 3 bases and J by 4 bases, with 9 bases between. The CDR3 runs 13 residues. Germline loops: CDR1 KGHSH, CDR2 LQKENI. CDR3 nucleotides: TGTGCCAGCTCACCGGCAGATCCCTATGGCTACACCTTC. It specifies CASSPADPYGYTF.

This clonotype has at least ten counts. The gene calls are TRBV29-1 and TRBJ1-4; no reliable D call. CDR3 length: 12 residues. V was trimmed by 5 bases and J by 8 bases, leaving 12 bases between them. The germline gives CDR1 SQVTM, CDR2 ANQGSEA. CDR3 bases: TGCAGCGTTTCGTCGGTTGGCGAAAAACTGTTTTTT. Translated: CSVSSVGEKLFF.

Many counts were recorded for this clonotype. The V gene is TRBV5-1, the J gene TRBJ2-1; 14 nucleotides match TRBD2. CDR1 is SGHRS and CDR2 is YFSETQ in the germline V gene. The CDR3 totals 16 residues. V was pared by 4 bases and J by 8 bases, with 8 bases of the junction left unmatched. The CDR3 nucleotides read TGCGCCAGCAGCCCCCCGACTAGCGGGGGGGCCCATGAGCAGTTCTTC. This sequence encodes CASSPPTSGGAHEQFF.

Comment on this clonotype: A read error may account for a junction end that differs from germline. V gene TRBV6-2 or TRBV6-3 combines with J gene TRBJ2-6, with D possibly TRBD1 on 6 matching bases. CDR1 is MNHEY, CDR2 SVGEGT, per germline. CDR3 size: 15 residues. This CDR3 reads CASGRDRTGANVLTF. The CDR3 DNA sequence: TGTGCCAGCGGCCGCGACAGGACCGGGGCCAACGTCTTGACTTTC.

This clonotype was picked up many times. The rearrangement joins TRBV6-2 or TRBV6-3 to TRBJ2-5; D gene uncertain. CDR3 size: 13 residues. The ends were cut back, 6 bases at V and 7 bases at J, with 15 bases in the middle. Germline V lookup: CDR1 MNHEY, CDR2 SVGEGT. The CDR3 DNA follows: TGTGCCAGCAGCCCGAGGACCAGAGGGACCCAGTACTTC. Translated, it gives CASSPRTRGTQYF.

This clonotype appeared many times. V usage is TRBV7-3 and J usage is TRBJ2-5, with TRBD2 matching over 8 bases. This CDR3 has 15 amino acids. Germline CDR1 is SGHTA and CDR2 is FQGTGA. The trim removed 5 bases at V and 4 bases at J, leaving 9 bases unmatched. The CDR3 nucleotides read TGTGCCAGCAGCCCCGGGGACGGGGGGGCAGAGACCCAGTACTTC. This translates into CASSPGDGGAETQYF.

The chain has TRBV11-2 and TRBJ1-2; the match to TRBD1 covers 12 bases. V shed 4 bases, J shed 4 bases, and the junction held 4 bases outside the gene matches. The germline V gene has CDR1 SGHAT and CDR2 FQNNGV. The CDR3 contains 15 residues. The CDR3 DNA sequence: TGTGCCAGCAGCTCCGGGACAGGGGGCGTCTATGGCTACACCTTC. Protein sequence: CASSSGTGGVYGYTF.

V usage is TRBV7-9 and J usage is TRBJ2-7; D uncertain. Germline V gene lookup returns CDR1 SEHNR and CDR2 FQNEAQ (reference sequence). Trimming shortened V by 4 bases and J by 3 bases, and 16 bases separated the two germline ends. This CDR3 has 15 amino acids. The DNA for the CDR3 is TGTGCCAGCAGCTCCCCATATGGAATAAGCTACGAGCAGTACTTC. Its protein product is CASSSPYGISYEQYF.